Listed below are T cell receptor beta chains from one sample, sequenced in a study of blood T cell repertoires in COVID-19. Libraries were prepared by immunoSEQ multiplex PCR; TCRdb keeps only in-frame clonotypes and omits some of them. The sample carries over 300,000 clones, 80% to 90% recorded once. What was sequenced was peripheral blood. The receptors were gathered from a woman between 50 and 59 years old with acute or convalescent COVID-19. Each CDR3 is given with its conserved first and last residue. D genes are given only for firm matches. Size is stated for part of the rows, as once, few or many counts, or as a class when the clone is expanded.

d_call: -; clone_size: -; j_call: TRBJ2-3; v_call: TRBV5-4; cdr3_nt: TGTGCCAGCAGCCTACCGAGTGCAGATACGCAGTATTTT; cdr3_aa: CASSLPSADTQYF
d_call: TRBD2; clone_size: few; j_call: TRBJ2-5; v_call: TRBV9; cdr3_nt: TGTGCCAGCAGCGTAGGGAGTAGCGGGAGTCTAGAGACCCAGTACTTC; cdr3_aa: CASSVGSSGSLETQYF
d_call: TRBD1; clone_size: few; j_call: TRBJ1-3; v_call: TRBV5-1; cdr3_nt: TGCGCCAGCAGCTTGTGGACAGGGATGAACTCTGGAAACACCATATATTTT; cdr3_aa: CASSLWTGMNSGNTIYF
d_call: -; clone_size: -; j_call: TRBJ1-1; v_call: TRBV30; cdr3_nt: TGTGCCTGGAGTGAGTTGGGCCGGAACACTGAAGCTTTCTTT; cdr3_aa: CAWSELGRNTEAFF
d_call: TRBD1; clone_size: -; j_call: TRBJ1-3; v_call: TRBV25-1; cdr3_nt: TGTGCCAGCAGTGAATTGTTCGGGACAGCTGGAAACACCATATATTTT; cdr3_aa: CASSELFGTAGNTIYF
d_call: -; clone_size: -; j_call: TRBJ2-5; v_call: TRBV25-1; cdr3_nt: TGTGCCAGCAGTGAATCGAGGGACTCCCAAGAGACCCAGTACTTC; cdr3_aa: CASSESRDSQETQYF
d_call: -; clone_size: -; j_call: TRBJ1-5; v_call: TRBV28; cdr3_nt: TGTGCCAGCAGTTTCTCCCAGGGTTCTTATCAGCCCCAGCATTTT; cdr3_aa: CASSFSQGSYQPQHF
d_call: -; clone_size: -; j_call: TRBJ1-1; v_call: TRBV11-3; cdr3_nt: TGTGCCAGCAGCTTAGTACAGAACACTGAAGCTTTCTTT; cdr3_aa: CASSLVQNTEAFF
d_call: TRBD1; clone_size: -; j_call: TRBJ1-2; v_call: TRBV10-3; cdr3_nt: TGTGCCATCACCCCGGACAGGGAAGGCTATGGCTACACCTTC; cdr3_aa: CAITPDREGYGYTF
d_call: -; clone_size: -; j_call: TRBJ2-7; v_call: TRBV11-2; cdr3_nt: TGTGCCAGCAGCGCCTCGACTAGTATAAACGAGCAGTACTTC; cdr3_aa: CASSASTSINEQYF
d_call: -; clone_size: -; j_call: TRBJ1-2; v_call: TRBV5-4; cdr3_nt: TGTGCCAGCAGCTTGGACGAGAGGTATGGCTACACCTTC; cdr3_aa: CASSLDERYGYTF
d_call: -; clone_size: once; j_call: TRBJ2-2; v_call: TRBV19; cdr3_nt: TGTGCCAGTAGTATCCGACTAACGAACACCGGGGAGCTGTTTTTT; cdr3_aa: CASSIRLTNTGELFF
d_call: -; clone_size: -; j_call: TRBJ1-1; v_call: TRBV15; cdr3_nt: TGTGCCACCAGCAGGCTAGGGGGGGGTCTCGGGACTGAAGCTTTCTTT; cdr3_aa: CATSRLGGGLGTEAFF
d_call: -; clone_size: -; j_call: TRBJ2-1; v_call: TRBV7-2; cdr3_nt: TGTGCCAGCAGCTATCACTTGAGCTCCTACAATGAGCAGTTCTTC; cdr3_aa: CASSYHLSSYNEQFF
d_call: TRBD1; clone_size: -; j_call: TRBJ2-5; v_call: TRBV27; cdr3_nt: TGTGCCAGCAGTTATAAGGGGGCACAAGAGACCCAGTACTTC; cdr3_aa: CASSYKGAQETQYF
d_call: -; clone_size: -; j_call: TRBJ1-2; v_call: TRBV28; cdr3_nt: TGTGCCAGCAGTTCTCCTTCTGTGACTGTGACGGCTAACTATGGCTACACCTTC; cdr3_aa: CASSSPSVTVTANYGYTF
d_call: -; clone_size: -; j_call: TRBJ2-7; v_call: TRBV5-1; cdr3_nt: TGCGCCAGCAGCTATTCTGGGGCTGACCCCTACGAGCAGTACTTC; cdr3_aa: CASSYSGADPYEQYF
d_call: -; clone_size: -; j_call: TRBJ1-1; v_call: TRBV7-9; cdr3_nt: TGTGCCAGCACCGGGTGGCAGGGGAGCACTGAAGCTTTCTTT; cdr3_aa: CASTGWQGSTEAFF
d_call: TRBD1; clone_size: -; j_call: TRBJ1-3; v_call: TRBV6-6; cdr3_nt: TGTGCCAGCAGTCGAAAACAGGGGGCGCCTGGAAACACCATATATTTT; cdr3_aa: CASSRKQGAPGNTIYF
d_call: -; clone_size: -; j_call: TRBJ2-3; v_call: TRBV27; cdr3_nt: TGTGCCAGCAGTTGGGGCCCGGTAGGGATACGTACGCAGTATTTT; cdr3_aa: CASSWGPVGIRTQYF
d_call: -; clone_size: -; j_call: TRBJ2-6; v_call: TRBV3-1/TRBV3-2; cdr3_nt: TGTGCCAGCAGCCATTCCCGTTCCTCTGGGGCCAACGTCCTGACTTTC; cdr3_aa: CASSHSRSSGANVLTF
d_call: -; clone_size: -; j_call: TRBJ1-1; v_call: TRBV30; cdr3_nt: TGTGCCTGGACCTCGGGGTACACTGAAGCTTTCTTT; cdr3_aa: CAWTSGYTEAFF
d_call: -; clone_size: -; j_call: TRBJ2-1; v_call: TRBV9; cdr3_nt: TGTGCCAGCAGCGGGAGGCCCAGCTCCTACAATGAGCAGTTCTTC; cdr3_aa: CASSGRPSSYNEQFF
d_call: TRBD1; clone_size: -; j_call: TRBJ2-7; v_call: TRBV27; cdr3_nt: TGTGCCAGCAGTCAAACAGGGGGCGCTTTCGGGGAGCAGTACTTC; cdr3_aa: CASSQTGGAFGEQYF
d_call: TRBD1; clone_size: -; j_call: TRBJ2-1; v_call: TRBV5-4; cdr3_nt: TGTGCCAGCAGCACGGACAGGCACAATGAGCAGTTCTTC; cdr3_aa: CASSTDRHNEQFF